This T cell receptor beta chain was sequenced in a study of neurological immune-mediated disorders. At least ten counts were recorded for this clonotype. The authors produced cDNA by 5'RACE using 10-nucleotide random UMIs. Whenever a sequencing run was performed, it yielded over 190 million TCR-beta sequences from 15-18 subjects. TCRdb re-derived calls from the 5' RACE reads in MiXCR, one entry per CDR3 protein. The sample has under 60,000 distinct CDR3 sequences, about a quarter seen once. In germline, CDR1 is SGHRS, CDR2 YFSETQ. This CDR3 is built from 13 residues. V lost 6 bases and J 3 bases, leaving 13 bases between the germline ends.

The sequencing sample was made of PBMCs. The chain employs TRBV5-1 and TRBJ2-7, with D tentatively TRBD1 or TRBD2 (5 bases each). The clonotype comes from an older woman in good health. The DNA for the CDR3 is TGCGCCAGCAACGAGGGGAGTGGCTACGAGCAGTACTTC. This encodes CASNEGSGYEQYF.